The 21 T cell receptor beta chains below were found in one sample sequenced in a study of CXCR4 blockade with PD-1 therapy in pancreatic cancer. Using immunoSEQ multiplex PCR, the repertoire was profiled, and TCRdb retains in-frame clones only, with some absent. The sample has around 2,300 clones; 40% to 45% are singletons. Material for sequencing was tumor tissue. The receptor source for this set is a human donor with pancreatic ductal adenocarcinoma.

This clone is large in the sample. The junction and the germline gene differ at one end; a read error may be behind it. This rearrangement joins TRBV6-8 to TRBJ2-5; D is unclear. The CDR3 is made up of 12 amino acids. Germline V CDR1 and CDR2: MNHGY, SAAAGT. The CDR3 sequence: CAISGREQTQYF. CDR3 coding DNA: TGTGCCATCAGTGGTAGGGAACAGACCCAGTACTTC.

The chain employs TRBV19 and TRBJ2-6; 10 bases are a match to TRBD2. Unmatched junction bases numbered 13, after V lost 5 bases and J lost 3 bases. CDR1 is LNHDA and CDR2 is SQIVND in the germline V gene (reference sequence). The CDR3 consists of 19 residues. The chain's CDR3 is CASSPRLAGLMGGANVLTF. CDR3 nucleotide sequence: TGTGCCAGTAGTCCACGACTAGCGGGTCTAATGGGTGGGGCCAACGTCCTGACTTTC.

V and J are TRBV30 and TRBJ1-5, with D hard to call. CDR1 and CDR2 (germline): GTSNPN, SVGIG (reference sequence). This CDR3 has 14 residues. Trimming pared 3 bases from V and 3 bases from J, leaving 12 bases between. CDR3 sequence: CAWSPGHHNQPQHF. The CDR3, as DNA: TGTGCCTGGAGCCCCGGGCACCACAATCAGCCCCAGCATTTT.

The V call is TRBV7-1, the J call TRBJ1-5; D ambiguous. TRBV7-1 is classed as an ORF, of uncertain function. V was cut by 5 bases and J by 4 bases, with 9 bases left in between. This CDR3 has 13 amino acids. Here the CDR3 reads CASSQDYNQPQHF. The CDR3 DNA reads as TGTGCCAGCAGCCAAGATTATAATCAGCCCCAGCATTTT.

There are a few counts of this clone. This chain links TRBV27 with TRBJ2-2; D is ambiguous. Germline V gene sequence: CDR1 MNHEY, CDR2 SMNVEV (reference sequence). This CDR3 has 13 amino acids. V lost 3 bases, J lost 6 bases, and 8 bases lay in between. The chain's CDR3 is CASSFWGSGELFF. The CDR3, as DNA: TGTGCCAGCAGTTTTTGGGGATCCGGGGAGCTGTTTTTT.

The V and J genes are TRBV6-8 and TRBJ1-2, with a possible D match to TRBD1 (5 bases). Trimming left V 2 bases short and J 3 bases short, with 7 bases between. The CDR3 sequence is 13 residues long. CDR1 is MNHGY, CDR2 SAAAGT, per germline. CDR3 amino acids: CASSYARDYGYTF. In nucleotides, the CDR3 is TGTGCCAGCAGTTACGCCAGGGACTATGGCTACACCTTC.

This clone was detected only a few times. The rearrangement joins TRBV5-1 to TRBJ1-1; D remains ambiguous. The ends were cut back, 5 bases at V and 0 bases at J, with 11 bases in the middle. The CDR3 totals 14 residues. Germline V gives CDR1 SGHRS, CDR2 YFSETQ. The CDR3 is CASRPTDMNTEAFF. The CDR3 DNA sequence: TGCGCCAGCAGACCGACCGACATGAACACTGAAGCTTTCTTT.

The V gene is TRBV9, the J gene TRBJ2-7, with unresolved D. The CDR3 contains 12 residues. Trimming pared 4 bases from V and 0 bases from J, leaving 5 bases between. Looked up from germline, CDR1 is SGDLS and CDR2 is YYNGEE. The DNA for the CDR3 is TGTGCCAGCAGCCAGAGCTCCTACGAGCAGTACGTC. Protein: CASSQSSYEQYV.

By frequency in the sample, this clone is medium-sized. The V gene is TRBV11-3, the J gene TRBJ2-2, with D maybe TRBD2 (5 bases). CDR1 is SGHNT and CDR2 is YENEEA in the germline V gene. CDR3 length equals 19 residues. V dropped 2 bases and J dropped 1 base, with 20 bases sitting between them. The CDR3 nucleotides are TGTGCCAGCAGCTTATTCCCGGGAACTCGCGAGTTGAACACCGGGGAGCTGTTTTTT. Protein sequence: CASSLFPGTRELNTGELFF.

This clone was seen a few times. The chain is built from TRBV5-1 and TRBJ2-3; 8 bases fit TRBD1. The CDR3 totals 17 residues. V dropped 3 bases and J dropped 6; count of bases not matched to a gene: 15. Germline CDR1 and CDR2: SGHRS and YFSETQ. CDR3 coding DNA: TGCGCCAGCAGCTCCACTCCCGGGACAGGTGGTATGGATACGCAGTATTTT. This translates into CASSSTPGTGGMDTQYF.

The chain combines TRBV18 with TRBJ2-5, with TRBD2 identical over 9 bases. Losses at the gene ends were 8 bases for V and 5 bases for J; bases not matched to a gene: 15. The CDR3 is 16 amino acids. Germline CDR1 and CDR2: KGHSH and LQKENI. DNA for the CDR3: TGTGCCAGCCAAAAGGCTATAGCGGGAGACAGTGAGACCCAGTACTTC. It codes for CASQKAIAGDSETQYF.

This clone occurred a few times. The rearrangement uses TRBV28 and TRBJ1-6; 9 bases agree with TRBD1. This CDR3 is 14 amino acids long. With V trimmed by 5 bases and J by 10 bases, 6 bases remained unmatched. Germline V CDR1 and CDR2: MDHEN, SYDVKM. The DNA of the CDR3 is TGTGCCAGCAGTCCCGGGACAGGGAGGTCACCCCTCCACTTT. It yields the protein CASSPGTGRSPLHF.

Judged by abundance, this clone is medium-sized. The genes are TRBV9 and TRBJ1-1; possibly TRBD1 for D (6 bases). Germline lookup yields CDR1 SGDLS and CDR2 YYNGEE. This CDR3 region has 15 residues. Trimming took 5 bases from V and 3 from J, leaving 17 bases between them. CDR3 region: CASSERGGTYTEAFF. CDR3 DNA sequence: TGTGCCAGCAGTGAAAGGGGGGGAACGTACACTGAAGCTTTCTTT.

This clone appeared a few times. The chain combines TRBV11-3 with TRBJ1-1, with D tentatively TRBD1 (5 bases). There are 17 residues in the CDR3. V shed 3 bases and J shed 4 bases, with 21 bases lying between them. Germline V gene sequence: CDR1 SGHNT, CDR2 YENEEA. The chain's CDR3 is CASSLGPASLRSTEAFF. The CDR3 DNA follows: TGTGCCAGCAGCTTGGGACCGGCCAGCCTTAGGAGCACTGAAGCTTTCTTT.

The rearrangement joins TRBV18 to TRBJ1-2; the D gene is possibly TRBD1 (6 bases). Between the trimmed V and J ends, which lost 5 bases and 3 bases, there was a span of 16 bases. The CDR3 has 15 residues. Germline CDR1 KGHSH, CDR2 LQKENI. CDR3 protein: CASSAVQGDDYGYTF. CDR3 nucleotides: TGTGCCAGCTCAGCTGTACAGGGAGATGACTATGGCTACACCTTC.

This chain joins TRBV18 and TRBJ1-2; D gene uncertain. The CDR3 extends over 13 amino acids. Trimming removed 4 bases at V and 4 bases at J, with 10 bases between. CDR1 is KGHSH, CDR2 LQKENI, per germline. CDR3 amino acids: CASSREQLYGYTF. The CDR3 DNA reads as TGTGCCAGCTCACGGGAACAGCTCTATGGCTACACCTTC.

The chain recombines TRBV6-8 with TRBJ2-4; 7 nucleotides align to TRBD2. The CDR3 is 15 residues long. After removal of 0 bases from V and 8 bases from J, the junction contained 7 bases not matched to a gene. The germline V gene encodes CDR1 MNHGY and CDR2 SAAAGT. CDR3 nucleotides: TGTGCCAGCAGTTACTCATGCGGGGGAGGCGACATTCAGTACTTC. The encoded protein is CASSYSCGGGDIQYF.

The gene calls are TRBV19 and TRBJ2-7; possibly TRBD2 for D (6 bases). The germline V and J ends were trimmed by 0 bases and 2 bases, with 11 bases remaining between them. CDR1 is LNHDA, CDR2 SQIVND, per germline (reference sequence). This CDR3 is built from 15 residues. CDR3 sequence: CASSIDPGGTYEQYF. The CDR3 region has the DNA TGTGCCAGTAGTATAGATCCAGGCGGGACCTACGAGCAGTACTTC.

This clone is medium-sized by share. The chain uses TRBV11-3 and TRBJ2-7; 8 nucleotides agree with TRBD1. After removal of 2 bases from V and 4 bases from J, the junction contained 7 bases not matched to a gene. Germline-derived CDR1 and CDR2 are SGHNT and YENEEA. The CDR3 spans 15 residues. The CDR3 DNA reads as TGTGCCAGCAGCTTACATCGTGGACAGGGATACGAGCAGTACGTC. Translating it yields CASSLHRGQGYEQYV.

By sample fraction, this clone is medium-sized. As the CDR3 is not closed by the conserved phenylalanine or tryptophan, this likely results from a read error. It is unclear where the CDR3 begins or ends on the DNA, so no DNA is shown, and the CDR3 is as TCRdb lists it. The J gene is TRBJ2-7, the V gene TRBV6-4; the listed D gene, TRBD2, was not tested against the DNA. Germline assignment: CDR1 MRHNA and CDR2 SNTAGT. Both ends counted, the CDR3 spans 11 residues. The CDR3 sequence: CASSITGREEG.

The gene calls are TRBV19 and TRBJ1-5, with D perhaps TRBD1 (5 bases). This CDR3 has 15 amino acids. V was pared by 5 bases and J by 4 bases, with 15 bases between. CDR1 is LNHDA and CDR2 is SQIVND in the germline V gene (reference sequence). The CDR3 DNA reads TGTGCCAGTAGTGACGGGGCGACAGCAAATCAGCCCCAGCATTTT. As protein: CASSDGATANQPQHF.